A single T cell receptor beta chain is shown here with its context. The antigen is undetermined. This specimen belongs to a study of PD-1 blockade in classical Hodgkin lymphoma. The V segment lost 4 bases and the J segment 2 bases; nucleotides outside the gene matches: 14. From germline, CDR1 is SQVTM and CDR2 ANQGSEA. CDR3 length: 16 amino acids. General observations from the study: It was reported that newly diagnosed patients had less baseline TCR diversity than healthy donors. Why the repertoires differ is still unclear, perhaps disease activity or prior therapy.

Clones were sequenced by immunoSEQ multiplex PCR, and TCRdb holds only the in-frame ones, with some missing. The sample shows some 28,000 clones, roughly 90% of them seen only once. The time point is: newly diagnosed, previously untreated cHL patient sample. Out of thawed PBMCs, magnetic negative selection purified CD4+ T cells. Newly diagnosed classical Hodgkin lymphoma PBMCs, still untreated, provided the comparison samples. The receptor comes from a human donor with classical Hodgkin lymphoma. This chain uses TRBV29-1 with TRBJ2-7, with 7 nucleotides matching TRBD2. Sequencing was carried out using CD4+ T cells from blood. The DNA of the CDR3 is TGCAGCGTTGGGGGCGATTCGAGCGGGACTCCCTACGAGCAGTACTTC. This sequence encodes CSVGGDSSGTPYEQYF.